The subject of this entry is one T cell receptor beta chain. These data come from a study of blood T cell repertoires in COVID-19. Overall study context: Acute and convalescent COVID-19 samples came from the United States, Italy and Spain.

Profiling relied on immunoSEQ multiplex PCR, and the TCRdb table lists in-frame clones only, not all of them. Among around 170,000 clones listed, about 90% were seen once. The TCR sequence derives from a woman between 65 and 79 years old with acute or convalescent COVID-19. Sequenced: peripheral blood.

CDR3 sequence: CASSALGGPAPQFF. The CDR3 DNA is TGTGCCAGCAGCGCGCTTGGGGGCCCCGCACCGCAGTTCTTC. The chain carries TRBV7-6 and TRBJ2-1, with TRBD1 as a possible D gene (6 bases). Trimming shortened V by 5 bases and J by 12 bases, and 20 bases separated the two germline ends. Germline V gene lookup returns CDR1 SGHVS and CDR2 FNYEAQ. This CDR3 is 14 amino acids long.